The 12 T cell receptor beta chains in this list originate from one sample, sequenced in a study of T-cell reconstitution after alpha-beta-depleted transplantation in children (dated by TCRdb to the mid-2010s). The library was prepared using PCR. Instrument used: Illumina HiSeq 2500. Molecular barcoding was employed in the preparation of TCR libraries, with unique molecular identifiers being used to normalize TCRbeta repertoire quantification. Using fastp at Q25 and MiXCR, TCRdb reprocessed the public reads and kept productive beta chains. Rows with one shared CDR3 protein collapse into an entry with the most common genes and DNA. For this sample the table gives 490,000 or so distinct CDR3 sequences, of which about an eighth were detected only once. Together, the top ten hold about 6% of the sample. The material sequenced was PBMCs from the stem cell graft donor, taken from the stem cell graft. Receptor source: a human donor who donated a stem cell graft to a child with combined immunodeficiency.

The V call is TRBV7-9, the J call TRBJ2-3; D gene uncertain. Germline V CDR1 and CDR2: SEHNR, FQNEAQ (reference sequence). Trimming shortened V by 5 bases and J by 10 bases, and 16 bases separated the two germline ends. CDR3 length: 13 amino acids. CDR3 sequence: CASSPIWAPPQYF. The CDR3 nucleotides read TGTGCCAGCAGCCCCATCTGGGCCCCGCCGCAGTATTTT.

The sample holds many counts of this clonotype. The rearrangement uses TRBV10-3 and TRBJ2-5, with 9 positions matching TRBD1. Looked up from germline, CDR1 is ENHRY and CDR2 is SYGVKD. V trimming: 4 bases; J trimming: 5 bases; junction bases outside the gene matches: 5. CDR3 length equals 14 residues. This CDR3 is CAISGDRVKETQYF. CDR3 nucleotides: TGTGCCATCAGTGGGGACAGGGTGAAGGAGACCCAGTACTTC.

For the CDR3, the DNA is TGTGCCAGCAGAGCTTCGGACTCCCGCACAGATACGCAGTATTTT. The encoded protein is CASRASDSRTDTQYF. The chain has TRBV2 and TRBJ2-3; tentatively, D is TRBD2 (5 bases). The CDR3 is 15 residues long. Germline values: CDR1 SNHLY, CDR2 FYNNEI. V was pared by 6 bases and J by 1 base, with 14 bases between.

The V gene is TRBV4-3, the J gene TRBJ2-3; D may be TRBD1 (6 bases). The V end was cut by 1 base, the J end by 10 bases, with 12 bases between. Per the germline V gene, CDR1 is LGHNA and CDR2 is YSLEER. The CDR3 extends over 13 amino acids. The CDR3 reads CASSQGGQGPQYF. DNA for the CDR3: TGCGCCAGCAGCCAAGGGGGGCAGGGGCCGCAGTATTTT.

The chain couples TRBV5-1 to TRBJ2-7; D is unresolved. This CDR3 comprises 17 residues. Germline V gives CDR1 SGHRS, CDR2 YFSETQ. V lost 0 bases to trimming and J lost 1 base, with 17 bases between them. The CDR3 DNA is TGCGCCAGCAGCTTGGCCGGCCTGACACCGGAGTCCTACGAGCAGTACTTC. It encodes CASSLAGLTPESYEQYF. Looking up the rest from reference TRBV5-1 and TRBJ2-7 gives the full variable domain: KAGVTQTPRYLIKTRGQQVTLSCSPISGHRSVSWYQQTPGQGLQFLFEYFSETQRNKGNFPGRFSGRQFSNSRSEMNVSTLELGDSALYLCASSLAGLTPESYEQYFGPGTRLTVT.

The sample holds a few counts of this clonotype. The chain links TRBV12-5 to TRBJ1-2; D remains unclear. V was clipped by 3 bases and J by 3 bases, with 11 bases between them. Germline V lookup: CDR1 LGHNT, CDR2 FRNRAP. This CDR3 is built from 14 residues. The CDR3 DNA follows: TGTGCTAGTGGTTTCGGGAGCGAGTACTATGGCTACACCTTC. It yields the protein CASGFGSEYYGYTF. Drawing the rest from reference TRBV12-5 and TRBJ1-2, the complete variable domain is DARVTQTPRHKVTEMGQEVTMRCQPILGHNTVFWYRQTMMQGLELLAYFRNRAPLDDSGMPKDRFSAEMPDATLATLKIQPSEPRDSAVYFCASGFGSEYYGYTFGSGTRLTVV.

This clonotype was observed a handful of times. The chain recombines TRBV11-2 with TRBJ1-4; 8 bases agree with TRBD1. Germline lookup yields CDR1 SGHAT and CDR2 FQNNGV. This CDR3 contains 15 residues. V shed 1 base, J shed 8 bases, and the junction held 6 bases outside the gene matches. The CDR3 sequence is CASSLGTGYKEKLFF. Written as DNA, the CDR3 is TGTGCCAGCAGCTTAGGGACAGGGTATAAAGAAAAACTGTTTTTT.

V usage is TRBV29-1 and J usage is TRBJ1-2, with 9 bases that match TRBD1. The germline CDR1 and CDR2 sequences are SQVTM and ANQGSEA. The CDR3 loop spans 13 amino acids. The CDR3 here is CAEGGTGGSGYTF. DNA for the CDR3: TGCGCGGAGGGCGGTACAGGGGGCTCTGGCTACACCTTC.

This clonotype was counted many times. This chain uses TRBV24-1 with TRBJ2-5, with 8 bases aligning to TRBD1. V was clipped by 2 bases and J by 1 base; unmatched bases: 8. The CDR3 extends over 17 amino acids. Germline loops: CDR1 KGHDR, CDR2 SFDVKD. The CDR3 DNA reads TGTGCCACCAGTGATTCGACAGGGGACCTGCTCCAAGAGACCCAGTACTTC. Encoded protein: CATSDSTGDLLQETQYF.

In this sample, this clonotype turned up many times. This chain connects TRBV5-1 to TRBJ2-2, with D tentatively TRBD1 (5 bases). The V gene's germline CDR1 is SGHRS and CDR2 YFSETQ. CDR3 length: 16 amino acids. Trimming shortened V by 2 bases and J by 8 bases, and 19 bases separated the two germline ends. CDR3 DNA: TGCGCCAGCAGCTTCGGCCAGGGTCCCCCTGAAGGGGAGCTGTTTTTT. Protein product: CASSFGQGPPEGELFF.

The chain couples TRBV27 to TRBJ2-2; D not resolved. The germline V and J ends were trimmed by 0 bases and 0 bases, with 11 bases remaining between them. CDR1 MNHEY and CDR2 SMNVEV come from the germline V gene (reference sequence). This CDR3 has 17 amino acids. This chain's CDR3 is CASSLSAASSNTGELFF. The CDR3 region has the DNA TGTGCCAGCAGTTTATCGGCAGCCTCCTCGAACACCGGGGAGCTGTTTTTT.

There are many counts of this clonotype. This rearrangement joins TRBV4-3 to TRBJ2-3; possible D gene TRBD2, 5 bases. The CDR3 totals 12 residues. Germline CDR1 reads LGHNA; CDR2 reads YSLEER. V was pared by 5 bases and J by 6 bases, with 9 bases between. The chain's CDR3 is CASSDGVDTQYF. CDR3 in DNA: TGCGCCAGCAGCGACGGGGTGGATACGCAGTATTTT.